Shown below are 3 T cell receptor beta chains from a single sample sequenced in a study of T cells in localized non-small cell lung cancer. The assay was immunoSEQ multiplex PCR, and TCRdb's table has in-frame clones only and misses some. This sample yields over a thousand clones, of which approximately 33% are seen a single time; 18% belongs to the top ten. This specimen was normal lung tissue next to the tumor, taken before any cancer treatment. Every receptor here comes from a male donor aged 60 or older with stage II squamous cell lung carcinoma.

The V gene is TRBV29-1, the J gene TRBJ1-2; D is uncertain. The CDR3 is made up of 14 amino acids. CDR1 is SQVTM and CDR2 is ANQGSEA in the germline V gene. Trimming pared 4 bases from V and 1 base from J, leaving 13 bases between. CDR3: CSVAVPPSNYGYTF. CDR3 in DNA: TGCAGCGTTGCGGTCCCTCCAAGTAACTATGGCTACACCTTC.

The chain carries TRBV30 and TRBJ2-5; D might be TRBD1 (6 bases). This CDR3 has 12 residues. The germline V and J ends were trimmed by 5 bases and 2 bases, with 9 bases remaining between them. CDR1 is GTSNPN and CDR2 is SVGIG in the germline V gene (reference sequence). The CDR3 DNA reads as TGTGCCTGGGGCGGACAGCAAGAGACCCAGTACTTC. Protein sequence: CAWGGQQETQYF.

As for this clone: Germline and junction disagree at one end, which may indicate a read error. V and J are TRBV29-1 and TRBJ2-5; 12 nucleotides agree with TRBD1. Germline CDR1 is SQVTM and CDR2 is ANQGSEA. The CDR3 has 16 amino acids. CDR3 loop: CSVPGTGGVGQEIQYF. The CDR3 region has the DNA TGCAGCGTCCCCGGGACAGGGGGCGTAGGGCAAGAGATCCAGTACTTC.